Presented here are 26 T cell receptor beta chains from one specimen sequenced in a study of blood T cell repertoires in COVID-19. Only in-frame clones appear in the TCRdb table, and some are missing; sequencing was by immunoSEQ multiplex PCR. In the table there are approximately 270,000 clones, approximately 90% of which are singletons. The sample consisted of PBMCs or T cells enriched from blood (not recorded which). The receptors here all came from a man aged 40-50 years who had been exposed to COVID-19.

The chain employs TRBV11-2 and TRBJ1-2; weak D call: TRBD1 (6 bases). This CDR3 has 16 amino acids. The V and J ends lost 6 bases and 2 bases respectively, with 19 bases between them. CDR1 is SGHAT and CDR2 is FQNNGV in the germline V gene. CDR3: CASRRVDRSTNYGYTF. CDR3 DNA sequence: TGTGCCAGCAGACGGGTTGACAGGTCGACGAACTATGGCTACACCTTC.

This chain joins TRBV6-6 and TRBJ1-3; TRBD1 agrees at 7 bases. The V gene's germline CDR1 is MNHNY and CDR2 SVGAGI (reference sequence). Trimming took 2 bases from V and 8 from J; bases not matched to a gene: 9. The CDR3 covers 15 residues. The CDR3 DNA sequence: TGTGCCAGCAGTTACGCACCGACAGGGTTATACACCATATATTTT. Protein sequence: CASSYAPTGLYTIYF.

The CDR3 spells CASFSTGLTEAFF. CDR3 sequence (DNA): TGTGCCAGCTTCTCGACAGGGCTCACTGAAGCTTTCTTT. The chain is built from TRBV28 and TRBJ1-1; 7 bases align to TRBD1. The CDR3 totals 13 residues. Germline V CDR1 and CDR2: MDHEN, SYDVKM. The trim removed 8 bases at V and 4 bases at J, leaving 7 bases unmatched. Full variable domain (outside the CDR3, taken from reference TRBV28 and TRBJ1-1): DVKVTQSSRYLVKRTGEKVFLECVQDMDHENMFWYRQDPGLGLRLIYFSYDVKMKEKGDIPEGYSVSREKKERFSLILESASTNQTSMYLCASFSTGLTEAFFGQGTRLTVV.

The chain joins TRBV6-6 to TRBJ1-1; D is uncertain. Deletions cut 7 bases from V and 8 bases from J, with 11 bases between. From germline, CDR1 is MNHNY and CDR2 SVGAGI (reference sequence). This CDR3 comprises 11 residues. The CDR3 is CASKSGSEAFF. CDR3 in DNA: TGTGCCAGCAAAAGCGGTTCCGAAGCTTTCTTT.

The V call is TRBV7-2, the J call TRBJ1-2, with TRBD1 as a possible D gene (6 bases). V shed 1 base and J shed 6 bases, with 18 bases lying between them. The germline V gene has CDR1 SGHTA and CDR2 FQGNSA. There are 16 residues in the CDR3. In nucleotides, the CDR3 is TGTGCCAGCAGCTTAGTTGGAAGTGCAGGGGAAGATGGCTACACCTTC. Amino acid sequence: CASSLVGSAGEDGYTF.

The rearrangement uses TRBV6-5 and TRBJ1-2; no clear D. The CDR3 length is 12 residues. Germline V gene sequence: CDR1 MNHEY, CDR2 SVGAGI. Trimming pared 4 bases from V and 6 bases from J, leaving 9 bases between. The CDR3 DNA reads as TGTGCCAGCAGTTCTAGGGAGGATGGCTACACCTTC. The encoded protein is CASSSREDGYTF.

The chain uses TRBV15 and TRBJ2-7; TRBD2 aligns across 10 bases. V lost 0 bases to trimming and J lost 4 bases; unmatched junction nucleotides: 9. CDR1 LNHNV and CDR2 YYDKDF come from the germline V gene (reference sequence). The CDR3 runs 17 residues. This chain's CDR3 is CATSREVLAGAPYEQYF. DNA of the CDR3: TGTGCCACCAGCAGAGAGGTGCTAGCGGGAGCACCGTACGAGCAGTACTTC.

The rearrangement links TRBV11-3 to TRBJ2-1, with 7 bases matching TRBD2. Germline-derived CDR1 and CDR2 are SGHNT and YENEEA. Unmatched junction bases numbered 12, after V lost 5 bases and J lost 8 bases. The CDR3 is 15 residues long. The CDR3 bases are TGTGCCAGCAGCGCCAGGACTAGTCGGGCCGATGAGCAGTTCTTC. Amino acids: CASSARTSRADEQFF.

Note on this clone: Within the sample, other DNA sequences also encode this same CDR3. The chain is built from TRBV7-2 and TRBJ1-2, with 7 positions matching TRBD1. V was clipped by 5 bases and J by 5 bases; unmatched bases: 5. The CDR3 has 13 residues. CDR1 is SGHTA and CDR2 is FQGNSA in the germline V gene. The CDR3 sequence: CASSKTGEYGYTF. The CDR3 nucleotides read TGTGCCAGCAGCAAAACAGGGGAGTATGGCTACACCTTC.

This chain links TRBV6-5 with TRBJ1-2; D possibly corresponds to TRBD1 (6 bases). Germline assignment: CDR1 MNHEY and CDR2 SVGAGI. Trimming removed 0 bases from V and 4 bases from J, with 12 bases in between. This CDR3 region has 15 residues. This CDR3 is CASSYSGGRVYGYTF. In DNA, the CDR3 is TGTGCCAGCAGTTACTCCGGGGGGCGCGTCTATGGCTACACCTTC.

V is TRBV10-3 and J is TRBJ1-2, with D perhaps matching TRBD1 (6 bases). Germline V gene sequence: CDR1 ENHRY, CDR2 SYGVKD. V was pared by 2 bases and J by 2 bases, with 15 bases between. This CDR3 has 16 amino acids. The CDR3, as DNA: TGTGCCATCAGTGAGGATAAACAGGGCCCCAACTATGGCTACACCTTC. It specifies CAISEDKQGPNYGYTF.

CDR3 region: CASRLAGTGELFF. CDR3 sequence (DNA): TGTGCCAGCAGACTAGCGGGAACCGGGGAGCTGTTTTTT. The chain is built from TRBV2 and TRBJ2-2, with TRBD2 matching 10 bases. This CDR3 spans 13 amino acids. The ends lost 6 bases at V and 5 bases at J; junction bases unmatched: 0. CDR1 is SNHLY, CDR2 FYNNEI, per germline.

V usage is TRBV25-1 and J usage is TRBJ1-2; tentatively, D is TRBD1 (5 bases). Looked up from germline, CDR1 is MGHDK and CDR2 is SYGVNS. The CDR3 runs to 14 residues. V was cut by 3 bases and J by 7 bases, with 15 bases left in between. CDR3 DNA: TGTGCCAGCAGTGACGGCAGGGCGCTTTTTGGCTACACCTTC. It codes for CASSDGRALFGYTF.

The chain couples TRBV19 to TRBJ1-5, with D perhaps matching TRBD1 (5 bases). Germline V gene lookup returns CDR1 LNHDA and CDR2 SQIVND (reference sequence). V gave up 3 bases and J gave up 2 bases, with 11 bases separating them. The CDR3 extends over 15 amino acids. CDR3 bases: TGTGCCAGTAGTATTAAGGGGTTAGGCAATCAGCCCCAGCATTTT. This translates into CASSIKGLGNQPQHF.

J is TRBJ1-6 and V is TRBV5-6; D is undetermined. There are 15 residues in the CDR3. CDR1 SGHDT and CDR2 YYEEEE come from the germline V gene. Trimming cost V 2 bases and J 2 bases, with 8 bases left between them. The chain's CDR3 is CASSLTYPYNSPLHF. The CDR3 DNA is TGTGCCAGCAGCTTAACATACCCCTATAATTCACCCCTCCACTTT.

The rearrangement links TRBV28 to TRBJ1-4, with a possible D match to TRBD1 (5 bases). V dropped 3 bases and J dropped 8 bases, with 16 bases sitting between them. CDR1 and CDR2 (germline): MDHEN, SYDVKM. CDR3 size: 15 residues. The chain's CDR3 is CASSFMGRAFEKLFF. CDR3 in DNA: TGTGCCAGCAGTTTCATGGGCAGGGCATTCGAAAAACTGTTTTTT.

V and J are TRBV7-2 and TRBJ2-3, with D perhaps TRBD1 (5 bases). Germline V gene sequence: CDR1 SGHTA, CDR2 FQGNSA. The CDR3 spans 13 residues. V was shortened by 1 base and J by 15 bases, with 17 bases between the two germline ends. In DNA form, the CDR3 reads TGTGCCAGCAGCTTAGGGGGCGGAACGAGTATTTATTTT. It specifies CASSLGGGTSIYF.

The rearrangement joins TRBV18 to TRBJ2-5; D might be TRBD2 (6 bases). Germline CDR1 and CDR2: KGHSH and LQKENI. The V end lost 4 bases, the J end lost 2 bases, and 14 bases lay between the germline ends. The CDR3 is 15 residues long. In nucleotides, the CDR3 is TGTGCCAGCTCACTACCGGGGCGGGAACAAGAGACCCAGTACTTC. Protein sequence: CASSLPGREQETQYF.

In its sample, this clone was seen once. J is TRBJ1-5 and V is TRBV11-2; the D is unclear. Trimming cost V 0 bases and J 1 base, with 4 bases left between them. CDR3 length: 14 amino acids. Germline CDR1 SGHAT, CDR2 FQNNGV. This CDR3 reads CASSLESSNQPQHF. The CDR3 DNA reads TGTGCCAGCAGCTTAGAATCGAGCAATCAGCCCCAGCATTTT.

The chain carries TRBV2 and TRBJ1-1; perhaps TRBD1 as D (5 bases). Trimming left V 6 bases short and J 4 bases short, with 18 bases between. The CDR3 covers 15 residues. CDR1 is SNHLY and CDR2 is FYNNEI in the germline V gene. CDR3: CASRGGTGGGTEAFF. The CDR3 DNA follows: TGTGCCAGCAGGGGAGGGACCGGGGGAGGCACTGAAGCTTTCTTT.

V usage is TRBV6-5 and J usage is TRBJ2-7, with D possibly TRBD2 on 8 matching bases. The V gene's germline CDR1 is MNHEY and CDR2 SVGAGI. This CDR3 spans 15 amino acids. V gave up 5 bases and J gave up 11 bases, with 25 bases separating them. The CDR3 sequence: CASSLTSGTSGGEYF. CDR3 sequence (DNA): TGTGCCAGCAGTCTAACTAGCGGAACTTCAGGGGGGGAGTACTTC.

This clone was seen once. This chain's CDR3 is CASRMTANTEAFF. The CDR3 nucleotides are TGTGCCAGCAGGATGACAGCGAACACTGAAGCTTTCTTT. The gene calls are TRBV28 and TRBJ1-1, with TRBD1 as a possible D gene (5 bases). The CDR3 is 13 amino acids. V was cut by 6 bases and J by 1 base, with 9 bases left in between. The germline V gene has CDR1 MDHEN and CDR2 SYDVKM.

The chain uses TRBV7-2 and TRBJ2-7; a weak D match, TRBD2 (5 bases). The length of the CDR3 is 15 residues. V lost 7 bases and J 4 bases, leaving 20 bases between the germline ends. CDR1 SGHTA and CDR2 FQGNSA come from the germline V gene. The CDR3 reads CASTYKDWPLYEQYF. The CDR3 DNA sequence: TGTGCCAGCACTTACAAGGACTGGCCTCTATACGAGCAGTACTTC.

The V and J genes are TRBV5-1 and TRBJ2-1, with D possibly being TRBD1 (6 bases). The germline V gene encodes CDR1 SGHRS and CDR2 YFSETQ. Trimming removed 4 bases at V and 2 bases at J, with 16 bases between. The length of the CDR3 is 16 residues. The CDR3 is CASSRLDSTTYNEQFF. In DNA form, the CDR3 reads TGCGCCAGCAGCCGTCTGGACAGTACTACCTACAATGAGCAGTTCTTC.

The chain combines TRBV12-2 with TRBJ2-6; TRBD2 is taken as the D call from the table, unchecked against the DNA. TRBV12-2 is shown as a pseudogene. The CDR3 covers 18 residues. Here the CDR3 reads CASRPIAYILSGANVLTF. The CDR3 DNA sequence: TGTGCAAGTCGTCCAATAGCGTATATACTCTCTGGGGCCAACGTCCTGACTTTC.

CDR3 in amino acids: CASSPRGGTYQYSMNTEAFF. For the CDR3, the DNA is TGTGCCAGCAGTCCACGCGGGGGAACATACCAATACTCCATGAACACTGAAGCTTTCTTT. The gene calls are TRBV6-6 and TRBJ1-1, with a possible D match to TRBD1 (5 bases). This CDR3 has 20 residues. Germline CDR1 and CDR2: MNHNY and SVGAGI (reference sequence). Trimming cost V 5 bases and J 0 bases, with 28 bases left between them.